The T cell receptor (beta chain) described here comes from a study of blood T cells in healthy people across ages. CDR1 is KGHSH and CDR2 is LQKENI in the germline V gene. The ends were cut back, 2 bases at V and 0 bases at J, with 16 bases in the middle. The CDR3 spans 17 residues. The authors ran a second PCR of roughly 6 to 12 cycles using a sample-barcoded 5' primer and a J-beta primer mix. One entry per CDR3 protein, called by TCRdb with MiXCR from the 5' RACE reads. Here the sample spans roughly 800,000 distinct CDR3 sequences, 55% to 75% being singletons. The specimen sequenced was blood. This receptor was obtained from a man younger than 45 in good health. The J gene is TRBJ1-1, the V gene TRBV18; a possible D gene is TRBD1 (5 bases). The CDR3 region is CASSPIDLGALNTEAFF. CDR3 coding DNA: TGTGCCAGCTCACCAATTGATCTAGGGGCCCTGAACACTGAAGCTTTCTTT. Looking up the rest from reference TRBV18 and TRBJ1-1 gives the full variable domain: NAGVMQNPRHLVRRRGQEARLRCSPMKGHSHVYWYRQLPEEGLKFMVYLQKENIIDESGMPKERFSAEFPKEGPSILRIQQVVRGDSAAYFCASSPIDLGALNTEAFFGQGTRLTVV.